What follows are 13 T cell receptor beta chains derived from one specimen sequenced in a study of blood T cell repertoires in COVID-19 (dated by TCRdb to about 2020). Library prep was done by the immunoSEQ multiplex PCR assay. Drawn from immuneACCESS, this table holds only the in-frame rearrangements with V and J called that TCRdb kept. Clones are partly lost; checked studies trace under half to an unresolved V gene and leave the rest unexplained. In this sample the table shows 150,000 or so clones, over 75% of which occur a single time. The ten most abundant clones make up around 6.7% of the sample. Material: PBMCs or T cells enriched from blood (not recorded which). All receptors derive from a woman in her forties or fifties who had recovered from COVID-19.

This clone appeared a few times. The V call is TRBV11-3, the J call TRBJ1-3, with a weak D call TRBD1 (6 bases). The germline CDR1 and CDR2 sequences are SGHNT and YENEEA. Trimming took off 5 bases at V and 4 bases at J, with 9 bases between the two ends. The CDR3 sequence is 13 residues long. This chain's CDR3 is CASSQGTGNTIYF. In DNA, the CDR3 is TGTGCCAGCAGCCAGGGGACAGGAAACACCATATATTTT.

This rearrangement joins TRBV12-1 to TRBJ2-7; the listed D gene, TRBD1, was not tested against the DNA. TRBV12-1 is designated a pseudogene. This CDR3 contains 13 residues. The CDR3 nucleotides are TGTGCCAGCAGCCCCCCCAGCTCCTACGAGCAGTACTTC. Translated, it gives CASSPPSSYEQYF.

The chain is built from TRBV27 and TRBJ2-6; the D is unclear. V was trimmed by 6 bases and J by 3 bases, leaving 6 bases between them. From germline, CDR1 is MNHEY and CDR2 SMNVEV (reference sequence). The CDR3 runs to 13 residues. In nucleotides, the CDR3 is TGTGCCAGCAGACTGGTTGGGGCCAACGTCCTGACTTTC. Translation gives CASRLVGANVLTF.

This chain links TRBV9 with TRBJ1-1; 7 nucleotides match TRBD1. V dropped 4 bases and J dropped 1; count of bases not matched to a gene: 4. Looked up from germline, CDR1 is SGDLS and CDR2 is YYNGEE. CDR3 length: 14 residues. CDR3 loop: CASSPQGRNTEAFF. DNA for the CDR3: TGTGCCAGCAGCCCACAGGGGAGGAACACTGAAGCTTTCTTT.

This chain joins TRBV25-1 and TRBJ2-7; 8 bases match TRBD2. The CDR3 sequence is 15 residues long. The V gene end was trimmed by 2 bases and the J gene end by 2 bases; junction bases not matched to a gene: 5. CDR1 is MGHDK and CDR2 is SYGVNS in the germline V gene. The CDR3 sequence is CASSETGGIPYEQYF. The CDR3 nucleotides read TGTGCCAGCAGTGAAACGGGGGGGATCCCCTACGAGCAGTACTTC.

The sample holds a few counts of this clone. The CDR3 loop is CASGSPPRGRYGYTF. CDR3 nucleotide sequence: TGTGCTAGTGGTTCCCCCCCCAGGGGACGATATGGCTACACCTTC. This chain uses TRBV12-5 with TRBJ1-2, with D possibly being TRBD1 (6 bases). Germline V gives CDR1 LGHNT, CDR2 FRNRAP. The CDR3 sequence is 15 residues long. The V and J ends lost 4 bases and 5 bases respectively, with 17 bases between them. Combining the CDR3 with reference TRBV12-5 and TRBJ1-2 gives the whole variable domain DARVTQTPRHKVTEMGQEVTMRCQPILGHNTVFWYRQTMMQGLELLAYFRNRAPLDDSGMPKDRFSAEMPDATLATLKIQPSEPRDSAVYFCASGSPPRGRYGYTFGSGTRLTVV.

This clone is a singleton in its sample. The chain couples TRBV19 to TRBJ2-1; TRBD2 matches 14 bases. Losses at the gene ends were 6 bases for V and 15 bases for J; bases not matched to a gene: 7. This CDR3 contains 13 residues. The germline V gene has CDR1 LNHDA and CDR2 SQIVND (reference sequence). The CDR3 loop reads CASRGTSGGGGFF. The CDR3 nucleotides are TGTGCCAGTAGAGGGACTAGCGGGGGCGGCGGGTTCTTC.

This sequence joins TRBV6-2 or TRBV6-3 and TRBJ2-3, with D unclear. CDR1 and CDR2 from the germline V gene are MNHEY and SVGEGT. CDR3 length equals 14 residues. V was cut by 0 bases and J by 3 bases, with 7 bases left in between. CDR3 nucleotides: TGTGCCAGCAGTTACTCGGCGACAACAGATACGCAGTATTTT. Residues: CASSYSATTDTQYF.

The chain carries TRBV5-6 and TRBJ1-2; D perhaps matches TRBD1 (6 bases). The V and J ends lost 4 bases and 0 bases respectively, with 13 bases between them. Per germline, CDR1 SGHDT and CDR2 YYEEEE. This CDR3 has 15 amino acids. The CDR3 sequence is CASSPDRTANYGYTF. The CDR3 region has the DNA TGTGCCAGCAGCCCTGACCGGACAGCTAACTATGGCTACACCTTC.

This rearrangement joins TRBV29-1 to TRBJ2-5; D not certain. The length of the CDR3 is 11 residues. Deletions cut 3 bases from V and 5 bases from J, with 7 bases between. The germline V gene has CDR1 SQVTM and CDR2 ANQGSEA. DNA of the CDR3: TGCAGCGTTGAGGTTCGGGAGACCCAGTACTTC. Its protein product is CSVEVRETQYF.

This chain connects TRBV11-3 to TRBJ1-2, with 7 bases fitting TRBD1. This CDR3 is 15 amino acids long. Germline CDR1 and CDR2: SGHNT and YENEEA. Trimming removed 1 base from V and 4 bases from J; junction bases left unmatched: 6. CDR3 DNA: TGTGCCAGCAGCTTAGGCGGGACAGAGTCCTATGGCTACACCTTC. It is translated as CASSLGGTESYGYTF.

The chain joins TRBV19 to TRBJ1-3; D remains unclear. The V end was cut by 7 bases, the J end by 0 bases, with 10 bases between. CDR3 length equals 14 residues. The germline V gene has CDR1 LNHDA and CDR2 SQIVND (reference sequence). DNA for the CDR3: TGTGCCAGTACTCGACATGACTCTGGAAACACCATATATTTT. Encoded protein: CASTRHDSGNTIYF.

The J gene is TRBJ2-1, the V gene TRBV18; 13 bases are shared with TRBD2. Losses at the gene ends were 4 bases for V and 2 bases for J; bases not matched to a gene: 11. The CDR3 has 19 residues. CDR1 and CDR2 (germline): KGHSH, LQKENI. The CDR3 is CASSLIGLAGAGAYNEQFF. CDR3 DNA: TGTGCCAGCTCACTAATAGGACTAGCGGGAGCGGGGGCCTACAATGAGCAGTTCTTC.